This T cell receptor (beta chain) was recovered during a study of blood T cell repertoires in COVID-19. Study context: The analysed material was cDNA or gDNA that came from T cells, B-cell-depleted T cells, or PBMCs.

Per the authors' pipeline: Amplification with reference gene primers provided the estimates of nucleated cell counts. Sequencing used immunoSEQ multiplex PCR; TCRdb keeps in-frame clones, though not all of them. The V and J calls and clone size were taken over from that table, and D and trimming were inferred from the DNA. The table records 65,000 or so clones, about 92% of them present only once. Trimming shortened V by 0 bases and J by 1 base, and 18 bases separated the two germline ends. CDR3 length: 17 residues. Per the germline V gene, CDR1 is SQVTM and CDR2 is ANQGSEA. The chain has TRBV29-1 and TRBJ1-1, with D tentatively TRBD1 (5 bases). Sequencing input: peripheral blood. The origin of this receptor is a man aged 60 to 75 with acute or convalescent COVID-19. The CDR3 region is CSVEDKRVGQANTEAFF. CDR3 sequence (DNA): TGCAGCGTTGAAGATAAGAGAGTGGGGCAGGCGAACACTGAAGCTTTCTTT.